A selection of T cell receptor beta chains follows, all from one sample in a study of blood T cell repertoires in COVID-19. The protocol was immunoSEQ multiplex PCR, while the TCRdb copy is restricted to in-frame clones and leaves out a portion. This sample has around 700,000 clones, with about 90% found just once. Sequencing input: peripheral blood. Receptor source: a woman between 18 and 29 years old with acute or convalescent COVID-19. CDR3s include the opening cysteine and the closing phenylalanine or tryptophan. The D gene is left open where the match is weak. Clone size is stated in some rows and not others, as once, few, many or a class when expanded.

>TRBD1|-|TRBJ1-1|TRBV30
CAWSVGTGGSKAFF
TGTGCCTGGAGTGTAGGGACAGGGGGCTCCAAAGCTTTCTTT
>-|-|TRBJ1-6|TRBV4-3
CASSQVNGRGVHSPLHF
TGCGCCAGCAGCCAAGTCAACGGGAGGGGGGTCCATTCACCCCTCCACTTT
>-|-|TRBJ2-7|TRBV5-1
CASSFPGLHEQYF
TGCGCCAGCAGCTTCCCAGGGTTGCACGAGCAGTACTTC
>-|-|TRBJ2-5|TRBV7-2
CASSSNGYFGWETQYF
TGTGCCAGCAGCTCTAACGGGTACTTTGGTTGGGAGACCCAGTACTTC
>-|-|TRBJ1-2|TRBV5-1
CASSLVMGLPTPYGYTF
TGCGCCAGCAGCTTGGTTATGGGACTACCGACCCCTTATGGCTACACCTTC
>-|-|TRBJ2-7|TRBV12-3/TRBV12-4
CASSHGGAYEQYF
TGTGCCAGCAGCCACGGGGGTGCCTACGAGCAGTACTTC
>-|-|TRBJ2-3|TRBV4-3
CASSQDWYITDTQYF
TGCGCCAGCAGCCAAGATTGGTACATAACAGATACGCAGTATTTT
>-|-|TRBJ1-1|TRBV29-1
CSVDRENTEAFF
TGCAGCGTTGACAGGGAGAACACTGAAGCTTTCTTT
>-|-|TRBJ1-1|TRBV24-1
CATSPGDMNTEAFF
TGTGCCACCAGTCCAGGGGACATGAACACTGAAGCTTTCTTT
>TRBD1|-|TRBJ1-1|TRBV19
CASTQDRVWTEAFF
TGTGCCAGTACCCAGGACAGGGTTTGGACTGAAGCTTTCTTT
>-|-|TRBJ1-1|TRBV7-8
CASSLDTIRAFF
TGTGCCAGCAGCTTAGACACAATCCGAGCTTTCTTT
>TRBD1|-|TRBJ1-1|TRBV3-1/TRBV3-2
CASSGKDRSKGGTEAFF
TGTGCCAGCTCGGGAAAGGACAGGTCAAAGGGAGGCACTGAAGCTTTCTTT
>-|-|TRBJ2-3|TRBV24-1
CATSDETTSTDTQYF
TGTGCCACCAGTGACGAGACGACTAGCACAGATACGCAGTATTTT
>-|-|TRBJ2-5|TRBV27
CASSTGMETQYF
TGTGCCAGCAGTACGGGGATGGAGACCCAGTACTTC
>-|-|TRBJ1-2|TRBV27
CASSLLAGNYGYTF
TGTGCCAGCAGTTTATTGGCGGGAAACTATGGCTACACCTTC
>TRBD1|-|TRBJ1-2|TRBV6-5
CASSYSGQGTYGYTF
TGTGCCAGCAGTTACTCGGGACAGGGAACCTATGGCTACACCTTC
>-|-|TRBJ2-3|TRBV5-8
CASSLGLRGTTDTQYF
TGTGCCAGCAGCTTGGGGCTCAGGGGAACCACAGATACGCAGTATTTT
>-|-|TRBJ2-3|TRBV2
CASSERTNRLYF
TGTGCCAGCAGTGAACGGACTAATAGATTGTATTTT
>TRBD2|-|TRBJ2-2|TRBV6-1
CASSTTSEYTGELFF
TGTGCCAGCAGTACGACTAGCGAATACACCGGGGAGCTGTTTTTT
>TRBD2|-|TRBJ2-7|TRBV9
CASSVGSSGGYEQYF
TGTGCCAGCAGCGTAGGTTCTAGCGGGGGGTACGAGCAGTACTTC
>TRBD1|-|TRBJ2-7|TRBV6-1
CASSDAGTVNSYEQYF
TGTGCCAGCAGTGATGCCGGGACAGTAAACTCCTACGAGCAGTACTTC
>TRBD1|few|TRBJ1-1|TRBV23-1
CASSPEGAGPNTEAFF
TGCGCCAGCAGTCCCGAGGGGGCAGGACCGAACACTGAAGCTTTCTTT
>-|-|TRBJ1-3|TRBV12-5
CASGNSGNTIYF
TGTGCTAGTGGCAATAGTGGAAACACCATATATTTT
>-|-|TRBJ1-2|TRBV6-5
CASPKGTGDYTF
TGTGCCAGCCCCAAGGGAACAGGAGACTACACCTTC
>TRBD1|-|TRBJ2-7|TRBV6-5
CASSYRDRGGFEQYF
TGTGCCAGCAGTTACAGGGACAGGGGTGGGTTCGAGCAGTACTTC
>-|few|TRBJ1-4|TRBV10-3
CAIQRVSGEKLFF
TGTGCCATCCAAAGGGTTAGCGGCGAAAAACTGTTTTTT
>-|-|TRBJ1-3|TRBV28
CASSLLQVSGNTIYF
TGTGCCAGCAGTTTATTGCAGGTTTCTGGAAACACCATATATTTT
>TRBD1|-|TRBJ2-7|TRBV4-1
CASSLEDRYEQYF
TGCGCCAGCAGCCTAGAGGACAGGTACGAGCAGTACTTC
>-|-|TRBJ1-3|TRBV14
CASSEHQTAIGNTIYF
TGTGCCAGCAGCGAGCACCAGACAGCTATTGGAAACACCATATATTTT
>TRBD1|-|TRBJ1-2|TRBV6-1
CASSEAGDRVFGYTF
TGTGCCAGCAGTGAAGCTGGGGACAGGGTATTCGGCTACACCTTC
>-|-|TRBJ2-7|TRBV21-1
CASSNVHTRDSYEQYF
TGTGCCAGCAGCAACGTTCATACCAGGGATTCCTACGAGCAGTACTTC
>TRBD1|-|TRBJ1-2|TRBV7-2
CASTPDRGNGYTF
TGTGCCAGCACCCCGGACAGGGGAAATGGCTACACCTTC
>-|-|TRBJ2-1|TRBV3-1/TRBV3-2
CASSQPGRTYNEQFF
TGTGCCAGCAGCCAGCCGGGGAGGACTTACAATGAGCAGTTCTTC
>TRBD2|-|TRBJ2-1|TRBV7-2
CASSLETSGGAEVEQFF
TGTGCCAGCAGCTTAGAAACTAGCGGGGGGGCCGAGGTTGAGCAGTTCTTC
>-|-|TRBJ2-3|TRBV4-2
CASSQVIPGTDTQYF
TGTGCCAGCAGCCAAGTAATCCCCGGCACAGATACGCAGTATTTT
>-|-|TRBJ2-3|TRBV18
CASSPPETDTQYF
TGTGCCAGCTCACCACCCGAGACAGATACGCAGTATTTT
>TRBD1|-|TRBJ2-3|TRBV7-6
CASSPLRDSATDTQYF
TGTGCCAGCAGCCCACTCCGGGACAGCGCCACAGATACGCAGTATTTT
>-|-|TRBJ1-1|TRBV29-1
CSVIQQGAYTEAFF
TGCAGCGTGATCCAACAGGGCGCTTACACTGAAGCTTTCTTT
>TRBD1|-|TRBJ1-2|TRBV5-6
CASRQPGQRYGYTF
TGTGCCAGCAGGCAACCGGGACAGCGCTATGGCTACACCTTC
>-|-|TRBJ1-6|TRBV6-5
CASSYSPGGVNSPLHF
TGTGCCAGCAGTTACAGCCCCGGGGGGGTAAATTCACCCCTCCACTTT
>TRBD2|-|TRBJ2-5|TRBV19
CASSRGGQETQYF
TGTGCCAGTAGTCGGGGGGGCCAAGAGACCCAGTACTTC
>-|once|TRBJ1-5|TRBV5-8
CASSGPSPLSQHF
TGTGCCAGCAGCGGGCCCTCACCCTTGTCCCAGCATTTT
>TRBD1|-|TRBJ1-2|TRBV9
CASSSGTDYGYTF
TGTGCCAGCAGCTCGGGGACAGACTATGGCTACACCTTC
>-|-|TRBJ1-1|TRBV7-6
CASSPSARRDTEAFF
TGTGCCAGCAGCCCATCCGCGAGGAGGGACACTGAAGCTTTCTTT
>TRBD1|-|TRBJ1-5|TRBV7-9
CASSVGQIFHF
TGTGCCAGCAGCGTGGGACAGATTTTCCATTTT
>TRBD1|once|TRBJ2-3|TRBV5-4
CASVDRGGADTQYF
TGTGCCAGCGTAGACAGGGGGGGCGCAGATACGCAGTATTTT
>-|-|TRBJ2-2|TRBV7-2
CASSFDRPRGTGELFF
TGTGCCAGCAGCTTCGACAGGCCCCGGGGCACCGGGGAGCTGTTTTTT
>-|-|TRBJ1-1|TRBV13
CASGKGGDTEAFF
TGTGCCAGCGGCAAAGGGGGGGACACTGAAGCTTTCTTT
>TRBD2|-|TRBJ2-7|TRBV13
CASSTHPTSGEQYF
TGTGCCAGCAGCACTCACCCGACTAGCGGTGAGCAGTACTTC
>-|once|TRBJ1-1|TRBV10-3
CAISESGGNTEAFF
TGTGCCATCAGTGAGTCGGGGGGGAACACTGAAGCTTTCTTT
>-|few|TRBJ1-5|TRBV25-1
CASSETDGGNQPQHF
TGTGCCAGCAGTGAAACTGACGGAGGCAATCAGCCCCAGCATTTT
>TRBD1|-|TRBJ2-1|TRBV5-1
CASSQGDRTGDEQFF
TGCGCCAGCAGCCAAGGGGACAGGACGGGGGATGAGCAGTTCTTC
>-|-|TRBJ2-7|TRBV7-9
CASSASEYEQYF
TGTGCCAGCAGTGCTAGCGAATACGAGCAGTACTTC
>-|-|TRBJ2-3|TRBV5-6
CASSDPGWGGSDTQYF
TGTGCCAGCAGCGACCCCGGGTGGGGGGGCTCGGATACGCAGTATTTT